A single sample gave rise to the 26 T cell receptor beta chains below, sequenced in a study of T-cell memory formation after mild COVID-19. A single record per CDR3 protein comes from TCRdb applying MiXCR to the 5' RACE reads. The table has around 200,000 distinct CDR3 sequences, around 16% seen once; the top ten hold approximately 2%. The sequenced sample consisted of PBMCs or a T cell subset sorted from them (not recorded which). These TCRs come from an adult woman who had mild COVID-19 (a few samples of this study predate the infection). Cell type and time point are not known.

This clonotype was picked up a small number of times. V usage is TRBV2 and J usage is TRBJ2-3; D not certain. CDR3 length: 14 amino acids. The germline CDR1 and CDR2 sequences are SNHLY and FYNNEI. Trimming took 4 bases from V and 2 from J, leaving 10 bases between them. The CDR3 nucleotides read TGTGCCAGCAGTGCTTGGAGAAACACAGATACGCAGTATTTT. Amino acids: CASSAWRNTDTQYF. The complete variable domain, with remaining parts taken from reference TRBV2 and TRBJ2-3, reads EPEVTQTPSHQVTQMGQEVILRCVPISNHLYFYWYRQILGQKVEFLVSFYNNEISEKSEIFDDQFSVERPDGSNFTLKIRSTKLEDSAMYFCASSAWRNTDTQYFGPGTRLTVL.

This clonotype has more than one count but fewer than ten. The chain carries TRBV4-1 and TRBJ2-6; no definite D call. Trimming took 5 bases from V and 1 from J, leaving 6 bases between them. This CDR3 is built from 14 residues. Germline values: CDR1 MGHRA, CDR2 YSYEKL. The CDR3 nucleotides read TGCGCCAGCAGCTATGAGTCTGGGGCCAACGTCCTGACTTTC. As protein: CASSYESGANVLTF.

This clonotype was observed at least ten times. Germline and junction disagree at one end, which may indicate a read error. Here the CDR3 reads CASSPGQGTDTQYF. CDR3 nucleotides: TGTGCCAGCTCACCAGGACAGGGTACAGATACGCAGTATTTT. The V and J genes are TRBV5-1 and TRBJ2-3, with TRBD1 identical over 8 bases. The CDR3 is made up of 14 amino acids. Per the germline V gene, CDR1 is SGHRS and CDR2 is YFSETQ.

V and J are TRBV12-3 or TRBV12-4 and TRBJ2-7; D remains ambiguous. This CDR3 region has 12 residues. Trimming cost V 6 bases and J 0 bases, with 6 bases left between them. The CDR3 nucleotides are TGTGCCAGCAGGTATAGCTCCTACGAGCAGTACTTC. Encoded protein: CASRYSSYEQYF.

V and J are TRBV5-1 and TRBJ2-1, with 10 bases identical to TRBD2. Germline CDR1 SGHRS, CDR2 YFSETQ. The CDR3 covers 14 residues. The J segment lost 9 bases and the V segment lost 4 bases, leaving 7 bases of the junction unmatched. The CDR3 DNA follows: TGCGCCAGCAGCGTGGGGACTAGCGACGGTGAGCAGTTCTTC. Translation: CASSVGTSDGEQFF.

This clonotype was detected only once. The chain has TRBV9 and TRBJ2-3, with 10 bases lining up with TRBD1. This CDR3 has 15 residues. Germline lookup yields CDR1 SGDLS and CDR2 YYNGEE. V shed 0 bases, J shed 5 bases, and the junction held 3 bases outside the gene matches. The CDR3 protein is CASSVDDRGQDTQYF. The DNA for the CDR3 is TGTGCCAGCAGCGTAGATGACAGGGGGCAAGATACGCAGTATTTT. The full variable domain, with the rest looked up from reference TRBV9 and TRBJ2-3, is DSGVTQTPKHLITATGQRVTLRCSPRSGDLSVYWYQQSLDQGLQFLIQYYNGEERAKGNILERFSAQQFPDLHSELNLSSLELGDSALYFCASSVDDRGQDTQYFGPGTRLTVL.

V is TRBV12-3 or TRBV12-4 and J is TRBJ2-7; D is unclear. V lost 6 bases to trimming and J lost 2 bases, with 5 bases between them. This CDR3 has 11 residues. CDR3 protein: CASSRTYEQYF. In nucleotides, the CDR3 is TGTGCCAGCAGCCGAACCTACGAGCAGTACTTC.

This chain uses TRBV6-6 with TRBJ1-3; D might be TRBD1 (5 bases). Deletions cut 6 bases from V and 4 bases from J, with 7 bases between. Germline CDR1 reads MNHNY; CDR2 reads SVGAGI (reference sequence). This CDR3 is 12 amino acids long. The CDR3 DNA is TGTGCCAGCAGCAGGGAGGGAAACACCATATATTTT. This gives the protein CASSREGNTIYF.

There are many counts of this clonotype. The V and J genes are TRBV24-1 and TRBJ2-3, with unresolved D. The V gene's germline CDR1 is KGHDR and CDR2 SFDVKD. This CDR3 is 16 amino acids long. The V and J ends lost 1 base and 1 base respectively, with 11 bases between them. DNA for the CDR3: TGTGCCACCAGTGATTTAGAGTTCGCCGGCACAGATACGCAGTATTTT. This gives the protein CATSDLEFAGTDTQYF.

The chain employs TRBV4-2 and TRBJ2-7, with 8 bases lining up with TRBD2. This CDR3 region has 19 residues. The V gene end was trimmed by 1 base and the J gene end by 5 bases; junction bases not matched to a gene: 19. Germline values: CDR1 LGHNA, CDR2 YNFKEQ. In nucleotides, the CDR3 is TGTGCCAGCAGCCAAGCCGGAGCGGGAGTAGGGTTCGGGTGGAACGAGCAGTACTTC. The encoded protein is CASSQAGAGVGFGWNEQYF.

This clonotype was picked up a small number of times. CDR3 sequence reads: CASSLWGSGTEAFF. Written as DNA, the CDR3 is TGTGCCAGCAGCTTGTGGGGGAGTGGCACTGAAGCTTTCTTT. The genes are TRBV7-9 and TRBJ1-1, with D tentatively TRBD1 (5 bases). V shed 3 bases and J shed 4 bases, with 12 bases lying between them. The CDR3 is 14 amino acids. Germline CDR1 SEHNR, CDR2 FQNEAQ (reference sequence).

The chain links TRBV19 to TRBJ2-7; 7 bases align to TRBD2. Germline CDR1 is LNHDA and CDR2 is SQIVND (reference sequence). Trimming cost V 5 bases and J 3 bases; bases outside gene matches: 10. This CDR3 region has 15 residues. The CDR3 is CASSPRLADVYEQYF. CDR3 sequence (DNA): TGTGCCAGTAGTCCACGACTAGCAGATGTCTACGAGCAGTACTTC.

This clonotype was seen a handful of times. The chain employs TRBV20-1 and TRBJ2-5, with D possibly TRBD2 on 6 matching bases. The CDR3 is 15 residues long. Per germline, CDR1 DFQATT and CDR2 SNEGSKA (reference sequence). V dropped 5 bases and J dropped 0 bases, with 16 bases sitting between them. CDR3 loop: CSAASRDWYQETQYF. The CDR3 DNA sequence: TGCAGTGCTGCCTCCAGGGACTGGTACCAAGAGACCCAGTACTTC.

This clonotype was observed a few times. The chain links TRBV24-1 to TRBJ2-5, with TRBD2 as a possible D gene (5 bases). This CDR3 is built from 14 residues. Germline assignment: CDR1 KGHDR and CDR2 SFDVKD. V lost 8 bases and J lost 5, with 17 bases in between. The CDR3 spells CATNHPGKGETQYF. The CDR3 nucleotides are TGTGCCACCAATCATCCGGGGAAAGGCGAGACCCAGTACTTC.

The chain is built from TRBV2 and TRBJ1-5, with D maybe TRBD1 (5 bases). The CDR3 spans 14 residues. Germline V gene sequence: CDR1 SNHLY, CDR2 FYNNEI. V was cut by 3 bases and J by 6 bases, with 12 bases left in between. CDR3 nucleotides: TGTGCCAGCAGTGATCAGGGTTCTTTTCAGCCCCAGCATTTT. Protein: CASSDQGSFQPQHF.

This clonotype occurred a few times. The chain couples TRBV7-2 to TRBJ1-5; a weak D match, TRBD1 (6 bases). The CDR3 is made up of 15 amino acids. Trimming took off 5 bases at V and 5 bases at J, with 16 bases between the two ends. The germline CDR1 and CDR2 sequences are SGHTA and FQGNSA. CDR3 sequence (DNA): TGTGCCAGCAGCGTTCGCGGGGGGCGCGATCAGCCCCAGCATTTT. It yields the protein CASSVRGGRDQPQHF.

This clonotype showed up many times. The CDR3 loop is CASSRRSYDTGELFF. CDR3 bases: TGTGCCAGCAGTCGTAGATCGTACGACACCGGGGAGCTGTTTTTT. V usage is TRBV12-3 or TRBV12-4 and J usage is TRBJ2-2, with no clear D. The CDR3 is 15 residues long. V was shortened by 5 bases and J by 3 bases, with 13 bases between the two germline ends.

This chain joins TRBV5-8 and TRBJ1-2; D remains unclear. Trimming shortened V by 2 bases and J by 3 bases, and 11 bases separated the two germline ends. Germline V gives CDR1 SGHTS, CDR2 YDEGEE. The CDR3 totals 14 residues. Written as DNA, the CDR3 is TGTGCCAGCAGCTTCGGCGGAAAACACTATGGCTACACCTTC. Its protein is CASSFGGKHYGYTF.

J is TRBJ1-3 and V is TRBV3-1, with D possibly being TRBD1 (5 bases). V was trimmed by 4 bases and J by 8 bases, leaving 15 bases between them. Germline CDR1 LGHDT, CDR2 YNNKEL (reference sequence). The CDR3 runs to 14 residues. The CDR3 protein is CASSRLGQGDTIYF. The CDR3 coding sequence is TGTGCCAGCAGCCGCCTCGGGCAGGGAGACACCATATATTTT.

The chain has TRBV12-3 or TRBV12-4 and TRBJ2-5; the D gene is possibly TRBD1 (6 bases). The CDR3 contains 15 residues. Trimming removed 3 bases at V and 5 bases at J, with 16 bases between. The CDR3 sequence: CASSLVGRDRETQYF. In DNA form, the CDR3 reads TGTGCCAGCAGTTTGGTGGGGCGCGACAGGGAGACCCAGTACTTC.

With regard to this clonotype: Sequence at one end of the junction differs from germline and may be a read error. The CDR3 region is CASSLAGGTYNEQFF. CDR3 bases: TGTGCCAGCAGTTTAGCGGGAGGGACCTACAATGAGCAGTTCTTC. The chain carries TRBV7-2 and TRBJ2-1; 11 positions agree with TRBD2. Germline values: CDR1 SGHTA, CDR2 FQGNSA. This CDR3 spans 15 amino acids. The entire variable domain, with the rest obtained from reference TRBV7-2 and TRBJ2-1, is as follows: GAGVSQSPSNKVTEKGKDVELRCDPISGHTALYWYRQSLGQGLEFLIYFQGNSAPDKSGLPSDRFSAERTGGSVSTLTIQRTQQEDSAVYLCASSLAGGTYNEQFFGPGTRLTVL.

The V call is TRBV19, the J call TRBJ1-1; D is perhaps TRBD1 (5 bases). Trimming removed 7 bases from V and 5 bases from J, with 11 bases in between. This CDR3 comprises 12 residues. Looked up from germline, CDR1 is LNHDA and CDR2 is SQIVND (reference sequence). CDR3 bases: TGTGCCAGTACAGGGTCTCGTACTGAAGCTTTCTTT. This sequence encodes CASTGSRTEAFF. The whole variable domain, remainder taken from reference TRBV19 and TRBJ1-1, is DGGITQSPKYLFRKEGQNVTLSCEQNLNHDAMYWYRQDPGQGLRLIYYSQIVNDFQKGDIAEGYSVSREKKESFPLTVTSAQKNPTAFYLCASTGSRTEAFFGQGTRLTVV.

The rearrangement uses TRBV5-1 and TRBJ1-2, with D perhaps TRBD1 (6 bases). Trimming removed 4 bases at V and 4 bases at J, with 23 bases between. The CDR3 runs to 17 residues. The germline gives CDR1 SGHRS, CDR2 YFSETQ. In nucleotides, the CDR3 is TGCGCCAGCAGCGCCAGGACAGCCCCTTTTGAGGTCTATGGCTACACCTTC. Protein sequence: CASSARTAPFEVYGYTF.

This chain connects TRBV5-1 to TRBJ1-1; TRBD1 is a possible D gene (5 bases). Trimming took 4 bases from V and 0 from J, leaving 10 bases between them. The CDR3 extends over 14 amino acids. CDR1 is SGHRS and CDR2 is YFSETQ in the germline V gene. CDR3: CASSPTTVNTEAFF. The CDR3 DNA follows: TGCGCCAGCAGCCCAACGACAGTGAACACTGAAGCTTTCTTT.

This chain links TRBV6-1 with TRBJ2-1; tentatively, D is TRBD1 (6 bases). Germline CDR1 and CDR2: MNHNS and SASEGT. The germline V and J ends were trimmed by 4 bases and 0 bases, with 7 bases remaining between them. This CDR3 region has 14 residues. The CDR3 here is CASSGDTSYNEQFF. The CDR3 DNA follows: TGTGCCAGCAGTGGGGACACCTCCTACAATGAGCAGTTCTTC.

The chain recombines TRBV5-4 with TRBJ2-1, with TRBD2 matching 11 bases. Germline CDR1 and CDR2: SGHNT and YYREEE (reference sequence). CDR3 length: 16 residues. V shed 1 base, J shed 2 bases, and the junction held 2 bases outside the gene matches. Written as DNA, the CDR3 is TGTGCCAGCAGCTTGCAACTAGCGGGAGCCTACAATGAGCAGTTCTTC. This codes for CASSLQLAGAYNEQFF.